This TCR beta chain was captured by sequencing in a study of human T cells and chemical hapten exposure. TCRdb called the RACE reads again in MiXCR, with one record for every CDR3 protein. The table includes 90,000 to 140,000 distinct CDR3 sequences, around 34% detected once. Time point reported: patch test 3, about 24 weeks after DPC sensitization. Treatment indicated: therapeutic diphenylcyclopropenone sensitization with weekly scalp DPC. This sample comprised whole blood, obtained in connection with sensitization to the hapten diphenylcyclopropenone (DPC). The sequence was obtained from a man aged 35-49 years with alopecia areata. Some clones in this sample may be carry-over from other donors' samples.

CDR3 in amino acids: CSVLIWDEQYV. The CDR3 DNA sequence: TGCAGCGTTTTAATCTGGGACGAGCAGTACGTC. The rearrangement joins TRBV29-1 to TRBJ2-7; D is uncertain. V was cut by 5 bases and J by 5 bases, with 10 bases left in between. Germline CDR1 SQVTM, CDR2 ANQGSEA. The CDR3 consists of 11 residues.